The rows below give T cell receptor beta chains drawn from one sample of a study of cytomegalovirus exposure and HLA in healthy donors. Profiling relied on immunoSEQ multiplex PCR, and the TCRdb table lists in-frame clones only, not all of them. Its clone listing holds 20,000 to 25,000 clones. The sample comprised PBMCs. The receptors stem from a man aged 55 to 70 in good health and CMV-seropositive. The conserved cysteine and the conserved F or W are not part of the CDR3 here. A D gene is named only where the DNA matches it firmly.

d_gene: TRBD1; j_gene: TRBJ1-4; v_gene: TRBV6-1; CDR3aa: ASSPGTGLGKLF
d_gene: TRBD2; j_gene: TRBJ2-3; v_gene: TRBV5-4; CDR3aa: ASSFLLAGEADTQY
d_gene: -; j_gene: TRBJ2-2; v_gene: TRBV4-1; CDR3aa: ASSQDHGSFPGELF
d_gene: -; j_gene: TRBJ1-1; v_gene: TRBV14; CDR3aa: ASSQASSLNTEAF
d_gene: -; j_gene: TRBJ2-3; v_gene: TRBV7-2; CDR3aa: ASSTTVGGTQY
d_gene: -; j_gene: TRBJ2-1; v_gene: TRBV29-1; CDR3aa: SVEYGFSDNEQF
d_gene: TRBD2; j_gene: TRBJ2-5; v_gene: TRBV5-1; CDR3aa: ASSLTGLAGVGETQY
d_gene: TRBD1; j_gene: TRBJ2-1; v_gene: TRBV11-2; CDR3aa: ASRAGTGGGRGQF
d_gene: -; j_gene: TRBJ1-3; v_gene: TRBV7-2; CDR3aa: ASSSGGGFGNTIY
d_gene: -; j_gene: TRBJ2-7; v_gene: TRBV10-3; CDR3aa: ASAGTYEQY
d_gene: TRBD1; j_gene: TRBJ1-4; v_gene: TRBV30; CDR3aa: AWGGQGGEKLF
d_gene: -; j_gene: TRBJ1-6; v_gene: TRBV14; CDR3aa: ASSQGRSGSPLH
d_gene: -; j_gene: TRBJ1-4; v_gene: TRBV27; CDR3aa: ASSSGRTNEKLF
d_gene: -; j_gene: TRBJ2-5; v_gene: TRBV9; CDR3aa: ASSVGASGAGETQY